One T cell receptor beta chain is described in this entry. The specificity of this receptor is unknown. There are no base qualities to consult, and no much larger clone falls within one base. The data were taken from a study of blood T cells in healthy people across ages (dated by TCRdb to 2013 to 2016). Notes on the research overall: In model experiments, template switching captured roughly one uniquely barcoded TCR beta cDNA molecule for every two T cells. Age-related changes in TCR beta repertoire diversity were measured in the study by deep sequencing normalized with unique cDNA molecular identifiers. The donors were split into four age groups: young (average 16 years), middle-aged (nearly 40), aged (roughly 65) and long-lived (roughly 77). The study analyzed two additional independent replicas of 1 million unique cDNA reads from the same blood draw for two donors, one aged 18 to 29 and one aged 80 or older. To avoid experimental bias, donors of different ages were randomly spread across the sequencing lanes. Overall study outcomes, separate from this receptor: There was a strong correlation between observed TCR beta diversity and the percentage of naive T cells measured by flow cytometry. Observed TCR beta diversity per million T cells fell roughly linearly with age, and a significant reduction was already apparent by age roughly 41. Estimates of total diversity based on one million sequenced T cells were considered lower bounds and underestimates. Compared with the aged group, the long-lived group had more naive CD4+ T cells, fewer expanded clones and increased TCR diversity, a pattern suggesting age selection. Because donor CMV infection status was unknown, age-related changes in expanded clonotypes were potentially confounded. Because profiling used bulk unsorted PBMCs, naive and antigen-experienced compartments could not be compared conclusively.

Systemically healthy Caucasian individuals from Russia, 35 to 50 in total and aged about 6 to 90 years, were included as donors. Around 10 milliliters of peripheral blood were collected from each donor into EDTA-treated Vacutainer tubes. Ficoll-Paque density-gradient centrifugation was used to isolate PBMCs, with at least 7 million per sample. Trizol reagent was used to extract total RNA from PBMCs, with at least 6 micrograms per sample. For every donor, flow cytometry on a PBMC aliquot measured the percentage of naive CD45RAhigh/CD27high T cells. The CDR3 covers 15 residues, taking in both the cysteine and the phenylalanine. The DNA shown is the 45-base CDR3, in frame from base 1. Libraries were made using 5' RACE. The reads were generated on an Illumina HiSeq 2500. A second about 6 to 11 cycle PCR used a sample-barcoded 5' primer and a J-beta primer mix. A template-switch 5' adaptor carrying 12 random nucleotides introduced a unique molecular identifier onto each TCR beta cDNA molecule. Each sample yielded at least 2.5 million CDR3-containing paired-end reads. All of the RNA was converted into first-strand cDNA using the Mint cDNA synthesis kit, with a TRBC-specific oligonucleotide serving as the primer. Following uracil-DNA glycosylase treatment, all cDNA underwent a first 18-cycle PCR with the universal primers M1SS and BC2_uni_R. The paper's processing steps were these. Each sample was normalized by randomly selecting 1 million high-quality reads, each carrying a distinct molecular identifier. Instead of being binned into consensus sequences, reads with shared molecular identifiers were discarded. MiTCR, run with a Q25 quality threshold and the strictest error-elimination algorithm, handled CDR3 identification, clonotype clustering and error correction. Lower-bound total TCR beta diversity was estimated with a nonparametric unseen species model using Euler transformation. The public sequencing data were trimmed at Q25 with fastp and processed into clonotypes with MiXCR by TCRdb, which kept only in-frame beta chains. Under each unique CDR3 protein, matching rows form one entry showing the most common genes and DNA. The authors' filters were not applied to this entry. The table for this sample lists about 1.6 million distinct CDR3 sequences; approximately 32% of them were counted only once. The biggest ten clones account for about 11% of the sample.

Input material: blood. The sequence joins TRBV21-1 to TRBJ2-1; no DNA check was done on the table's D call, TRBD1. TRBV21-1 is given as a pseudogene. The clonotype comes from a woman aged 25 to 45 in good health. The DNA sequence is as follows: TGTGCCAGCATCCTGACTGGCCCCCCCTACAATGAGCAGTTCTTC. It translates to CASILTGPPYNEQFF.